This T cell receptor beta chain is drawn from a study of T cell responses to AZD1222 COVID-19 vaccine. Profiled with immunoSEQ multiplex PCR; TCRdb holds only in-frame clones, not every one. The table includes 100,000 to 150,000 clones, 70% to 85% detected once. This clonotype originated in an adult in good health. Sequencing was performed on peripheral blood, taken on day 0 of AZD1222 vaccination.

In DNA form, the CDR3 reads TGCGCCAGCAGCTTGTACGGACAGTCATACAATGAGCAGTTCTTC. It codes for CASSLYGQSYNEQFF. V is TRBV5-1 and J is TRBJ2-1, with D tentatively TRBD1 (6 bases). The CDR3 contains 15 residues. The germline gives CDR1 SGHRS, CDR2 YFSETQ. Between the trimmed V and J ends, which lost 1 base and 4 bases, there was a span of 12 bases. Full variable domain (remainder filled in from reference TRBV5-1 and TRBJ2-1): KAGVTQTPRYLIKTRGQQVTLSCSPISGHRSVSWYQQTPGQGLQFLFEYFSETQRNKGNFPGRFSGRQFSNSRSEMNVSTLELGDSALYLCASSLYGQSYNEQFFGPGTRLTVL.